One sample yielded the 31 T cell receptor beta chains listed below, sequenced in a study of cytomegalovirus exposure and HLA in healthy donors. Use of 60 Vbeta and 13 Jbeta primers characterized the PCR. The data were produced by immunoSEQ multiplex PCR, yet TCRdb's version contains in-frame clones alone and is incomplete. Found here are some 60,000 clones, about 90% of them singletons; the top ten hold roughly 1.5%. Sequencing was carried out using PBMCs. These receptors all stem from a man aged 18 to 30 in good health and CMV-seronegative.

This chain links TRBV6-1 with TRBJ1-5; D is possibly TRBD1 (6 bases). Trimming took off 2 bases at V and 2 bases at J, with 10 bases between the two ends. This CDR3 is 15 amino acids long. Germline loops: CDR1 MNHNS, CDR2 SASEGT. CDR3 sequence (DNA): TGTGCCAGCAGTGAATCCTGGACAGGCAATCAGCCCCAGCATTTT. The encoded protein is CASSESWTGNQPQHF.

The V and J genes are TRBV5-1 and TRBJ1-3; D ambiguous. Germline V gives CDR1 SGHRS, CDR2 YFSETQ. Trimming removed 4 bases from V and 0 bases from J, with 8 bases in between. This CDR3 has 14 residues. CDR3 sequence: CASSPADSGNTIYF. The CDR3 coding sequence is TGCGCCAGCAGCCCGGCGGACTCTGGAAACACCATATATTTT.

Here the CDR3 DNA reads TGTGCCAGCAGTGGGAGGAACAGGGTCACCGGGGAGCTGTTTTTT. Amino acid sequence: CASSGRNRVTGELFF. The chain links TRBV2 to TRBJ2-2, with D possibly being TRBD1 (6 bases). The CDR3 covers 15 residues. Germline V CDR1 and CDR2: SNHLY, FYNNEI. V dropped 4 bases and J dropped 4 bases, with 13 bases sitting between them.

This clone was detected a few times. The chain combines TRBV6-1 with TRBJ1-1; D remains ambiguous. Germline values: CDR1 MNHNS, CDR2 SASEGT. The CDR3 consists of 12 residues. Trimming pared 6 bases from V and 8 bases from J, leaving 13 bases between. The CDR3 here is CASREPPLEAFF. The DNA for the CDR3 is TGTGCCAGCAGGGAGCCCCCGCTGGAAGCTTTCTTT.

This rearrangement joins TRBV6-1 to TRBJ1-5; no clear D. There are 15 residues in the CDR3. The germline V and J ends were trimmed by 6 bases and 0 bases, with 12 bases remaining between them. CDR1 is MNHNS, CDR2 SASEGT, per germline. DNA of the CDR3: TGTGCCAGCAGACCTCTAGATTATAGCAATCAGCCCCAGCATTTT. Translating it yields CASRPLDYSNQPQHF.

This clone was recorded once. The CDR3 DNA is TGTGCCAGCAGCTTAGCAGGTTCTAATGAAAAACTGTTTTTT. It is translated as CASSLAGSNEKLFF. The gene calls are TRBV7-3 and TRBJ1-4; D remains ambiguous. In germline, CDR1 is SGHTA, CDR2 FQGTGA. V was clipped by 2 bases and J by 3 bases, with 7 bases between them. The CDR3 is 14 amino acids. The full variable domain, in which reference TRBV7-3 and TRBJ1-4 provide the parts outside the CDR3, is GAGVSQTPSNKVTEKGKYVELRCDPISGHTALYWYRQSLGQGPEFLIYFQGTGAADDSGLPNDRFFAVRPEGSVSTLKIQRTERGDSAVYLCASSLAGSNEKLFFGSGTQLSVL.

V and J are TRBV19 and TRBJ2-7, with a weak D call TRBD2 (6 bases). The CDR3 has 13 residues. Trimming removed 11 bases from V and 3 bases from J, with 17 bases in between. Germline lookup yields CDR1 LNHDA and CDR2 SQIVND (reference sequence). CDR3 nucleotide sequence: TGTGCCTCGTCCGCGGGGCGCGTCTACGAGCAGTACTTC. This gives the protein CASSAGRVYEQYF. Looking up the rest from reference TRBV19 and TRBJ2-7 gives the full variable domain: DGGITQSPKYLFRKEGQNVTLSCEQNLNHDAMYWYRQDPGQGLRLIYYSQIVNDFQKGDIAEGYSVSREKKESFPLTVTSAQKNPTAFYLCASSAGRVYEQYFGPGTRLTVT.

This sequence joins TRBV28 and TRBJ2-7; D is undetermined. From germline, CDR1 is MDHEN and CDR2 SYDVKM. CDR3 length: 13 amino acids. The V and J ends lost 7 bases and 1 base respectively, with 11 bases between them. The CDR3 DNA is TGTGCCAGCACTCTTCCCTTATCCTACGAGCAGTACTTC. This encodes CASTLPLSYEQYF.

The chain couples TRBV28 to TRBJ1-2, with D perhaps TRBD1 (5 bases). Trimming pared 5 bases from V and 7 bases from J, leaving 20 bases between. The CDR3 loop spans 15 amino acids. Per the germline V gene, CDR1 is MDHEN and CDR2 is SYDVKM. The CDR3 here is CASSPQVQGGGGYTF. As DNA, the CDR3 is TGTGCCAGCAGTCCCCAGGTTCAGGGAGGAGGTGGCTACACCTTC.

The chain employs TRBV6-4 and TRBJ1-1; 8 bases line up with TRBD1. J gave up 0 bases and V 10 bases, and 22 bases lay outside the gene matches. The CDR3 consists of 19 residues. The germline gives CDR1 MRHNA, CDR2 SNTAGT. CDR3 coding DNA: TGTGCCAACTTCGACAGGGGCGGAGACGAACAGCCCTTGAACACTGAAGCTTTCTTT. This gives the protein CANFDRGGDEQPLNTEAFF.

This chain links TRBV28 with TRBJ1-3, with a tentative D call TRBD1 (6 bases). V shed 10 bases and J shed 0 bases, with 13 bases lying between them. The CDR3 has 14 amino acids. CDR1 is MDHEN and CDR2 is SYDVKM in the germline V gene. The CDR3 nucleotides are TGTGCCACTCAGGGGTTCTTCTCTGGAAACACCATATATTTT. It codes for CATQGFFSGNTIYF. The full variable domain, with the rest looked up from reference TRBV28 and TRBJ1-3, is DVKVTQSSRYLVKRTGEKVFLECVQDMDHENMFWYRQDPGLGLRLIYFSYDVKMKEKGDIPEGYSVSREKKERFSLILESASTNQTSMYLCATQGFFSGNTIYFGEGSWLTVV.

The rearrangement uses TRBV19 and TRBJ1-5, with TRBD1 identical over 9 bases. J was trimmed by 6 bases and V by 7 bases; bases with no gene match: 7. The CDR3 is 14 amino acids. From germline, CDR1 is LNHDA and CDR2 SQIVND (reference sequence). CDR3 nucleotides: TGTGCCAGTAATGGACAGGGGAGTCGTCAGCCCCAGCATTTT. Its translation is CASNGQGSRQPQHF.

The chain joins TRBV10-2 to TRBJ2-3; 11 nucleotides match TRBD2. Germline assignment: CDR1 WSHSY and CDR2 SAAADI. J lost 2 bases, V lost 6 bases, and 7 bases had no gene match. The CDR3 contains 16 residues. CDR3 in amino acids: CASSPSGGRYTDTQYF. CDR3 DNA: TGCGCCAGCAGCCCTAGCGGGGGGAGGTACACAGATACGCAGTATTTT.

CDR3 in amino acids: CSVEPRGGEDYGYTF. Here the CDR3 DNA reads TGCAGCGTTGAACCCCGGGGAGGGGAGGACTATGGCTACACCTTC. The chain combines TRBV29-1 with TRBJ1-2, with D tentatively TRBD1 (5 bases). The CDR3 loop spans 15 amino acids. Germline V CDR1 and CDR2: SQVTM, ANQGSEA. Trimming took 2 bases from V and 3 from J, leaving 16 bases between them.

The rearrangement links TRBV11-2 to TRBJ2-7, with 13 positions matching TRBD2. The junction had 11 bases not matched to a gene; V was cut back by 3 bases and J by 3 bases. Germline CDR1 and CDR2: SGHAT and FQNNGV. This CDR3 has 18 residues. The CDR3 is CASSFALAGGRMVYEQYF. The CDR3 region has the DNA TGTGCCAGCAGCTTCGCACTAGCGGGGGGGCGGATGGTCTACGAGCAGTACTTC.

This chain uses TRBV18 with TRBJ2-5; D perhaps matches TRBD2 (5 bases). Trimming removed 5 bases at V and 4 bases at J, with 14 bases between. Looked up from germline, CDR1 is KGHSH and CDR2 is LQKENI. The CDR3 has 14 amino acids. CDR3 amino acids: CASSEQDSGETQYF. The CDR3 DNA reads as TGTGCCAGCTCAGAGCAGGACTCAGGAGAGACCCAGTACTTC.

The rearrangement links TRBV2 to TRBJ1-2; 12 positions match TRBD1. V was clipped by 6 bases and J by 7 bases; unmatched bases: 6. The length of the CDR3 is 14 residues. Per the germline V gene, CDR1 is SNHLY and CDR2 is FYNNEI. The CDR3 nucleotides are TGTGCCAGCAGGTCGGGACAGGGGGCAGGTGGCTACACCTTC. Protein product: CASRSGQGAGGYTF.

The chain joins TRBV9 to TRBJ2-1; D is ambiguous. The CDR3 runs 15 residues. V was trimmed by 0 bases and J by 2 bases, leaving 9 bases between them. The germline CDR1 and CDR2 sequences are SGDLS and YYNGEE. The CDR3 region has the DNA TGTGCCAGCAGCGTAGAGAGGTGGACCTACAATGAGCAGTTCTTC. This gives the protein CASSVERWTYNEQFF.

This rearrangement joins TRBV6-8 to TRBJ2-7; 7 nucleotides line up with TRBD1. The CDR3 length is 12 residues. The junction had 6 bases not matched to a gene; V was cut back by 5 bases and J by 8 bases. The V gene's germline CDR1 is MNHGY and CDR2 SAAAGT. The CDR3 DNA sequence: TGTGCCAGCAGTCCAGGACAGGTGAAGCAGTACTTC. Translating gives CASSPGQVKQYF.

The J gene is TRBJ2-1, the V gene TRBV13, with D unclear. The CDR3 runs 12 residues. Looked up from germline, CDR1 is PRHDT and CDR2 is FYEKMQ (reference sequence). V was pared by 3 bases and J by 6 bases, with 6 bases between. In nucleotides, the CDR3 is TGTGCCAGCAGCTTTAGCCGCAATGAGCAGTTCTTC. This translates into CASSFSRNEQFF.

This clone has a handful of counts. The J gene is TRBJ1-1, the V gene TRBV4-1; D unresolved. The CDR3 sequence is 11 residues long. CDR1 and CDR2 (germline): MGHRA, YSYEKL. V gave up 5 bases and J gave up 2 bases, with 3 bases separating them. The CDR3: CASSSNTEAFF. As DNA, the CDR3 is TGCGCCAGCAGCTCAAACACTGAAGCTTTCTTT.

The chain combines TRBV28 with TRBJ2-2; D gene ambiguous. The germline V gene has CDR1 MDHEN and CDR2 SYDVKM. V lost 3 bases and J 7 bases, leaving 9 bases between the germline ends. The CDR3 runs to 13 residues. The CDR3 is CASSFPPGGELFF. The CDR3, as DNA: TGTGCCAGCAGTTTCCCCCCGGGCGGGGAGCTGTTTTTT.

The chain employs TRBV5-8 and TRBJ2-5; 13 nucleotides match TRBD2. Losses at the gene ends were 5 bases for V and 2 bases for J; bases not matched to a gene: 3. Germline V gene sequence: CDR1 SGHTS, CDR2 YDEGEE. The CDR3 length is 15 residues. The CDR3: CASSQGLAGQETQYF. CDR3 coding DNA: TGTGCCAGCAGTCAGGGACTAGCGGGGCAAGAGACCCAGTACTTC.

The chain recombines TRBV6-5 with TRBJ2-4; 7 bases fit TRBD1. The CDR3 is 15 amino acids. Unmatched junction bases numbered 9, after V lost 4 bases and J lost 6 bases. CDR1 and CDR2 from the germline V gene are MNHEY and SVGAGI. The CDR3: CASSSQGEERNIQYF. As DNA, the CDR3 is TGTGCCAGCAGTTCTCAGGGGGAAGAAAGAAACATTCAGTACTTC.

The CDR3 coding sequence is TGTGCCAGCAGCCCGGGAATACTACTCTATGGCTACACCTTC. Translating gives CASSPGILLYGYTF. V gene TRBV28 combines with J gene TRBJ1-2; no definite D call. CDR1 is MDHEN, CDR2 SYDVKM, per germline. Trimming stripped 6 bases from V and 4 bases from J, with 15 bases between. This CDR3 is built from 14 residues.

The chain carries TRBV5-1 and TRBJ1-1; D gene uncertain. The CDR3 totals 13 residues. The germline gives CDR1 SGHRS, CDR2 YFSETQ. V was clipped by 4 bases and J by 2 bases, with 9 bases between them. The CDR3 DNA is TGCGCCAGCAGCCCCATGGGCAACACTGAAGCTTTCTTT. This codes for CASSPMGNTEAFF.

J is TRBJ1-3 and V is TRBV7-9; D is unclear. V was pared by 1 base and J by 0 bases, with 4 bases between. CDR3 size: 14 residues. CDR1 and CDR2 (germline): SEHNR, FQNEAQ (reference sequence). For the CDR3, the DNA is TGTGCCAGCAGCTTAGTGAGCTCTGGAAACACCATATATTTT. Protein sequence: CASSLVSSGNTIYF.

The chain recombines TRBV6-5 with TRBJ2-5; D is uncertain. From germline, CDR1 is MNHEY and CDR2 SVGAGI. CDR3 size: 12 residues. The V end lost 7 bases, the J end lost 1 base, and 7 bases lay between the germline ends. The CDR3 spells CASISSQETQYF. The CDR3 nucleotides are TGTGCCAGCATTAGCAGCCAAGAGACCCAGTACTTC.

V and J are TRBV6-6 and TRBJ1-2; 7 bases are a match to TRBD1. J lost 2 bases, V lost 11 bases, and 17 bases had no gene match. This CDR3 comprises 16 residues. The germline gives CDR1 MNHNY, CDR2 SVGAGI (reference sequence). The CDR3 here is CASSPGQPARNYGYTF. The CDR3 coding sequence is TGTGCCTCTTCTCCGGGACAGCCCGCCAGGAACTATGGCTACACCTTC.

This chain uses TRBV9 with TRBJ2-3; D possibly corresponds to TRBD1 (6 bases). V was trimmed by 5 bases and J by 5 bases, leaving 9 bases between them. There are 12 residues in the CDR3. Looked up from germline, CDR1 is SGDLS and CDR2 is YYNGEE. The CDR3 nucleotides read TGTGCCAGCAGGGGGGCTATAGATACGCAGTATTTT. As protein: CASRGAIDTQYF.

V usage is TRBV4-1 and J usage is TRBJ1-2, with 7 bases fitting TRBD1. The J segment lost 8 bases and the V segment lost 6 bases, leaving 9 bases of the junction unmatched. Germline loops: CDR1 MGHRA, CDR2 YSYEKL. The length of the CDR3 is 13 residues. CDR3 sequence reads: CASRVTTGEGYTF. The CDR3 DNA is TGCGCCAGCAGGGTAACTACAGGGGAAGGCTACACCTTC.